The text below deals with one T cell receptor beta chain. This sample is part of a study of blood T cell repertoires in COVID-19. Study summary: COVID-19 samples from acute and convalescent phases originated in the United States, Italy and Spain. Sources were T cells, B-cell-depleted T cells, or PBMCs; the material itself was cDNA or gDNA.

Germline CDR1 reads LNHNV; CDR2 reads YYDKDF (reference sequence). The J segment lost 4 bases and the V segment lost 3 bases, leaving 6 bases of the junction unmatched. CDR3 length: 15 residues. As originally analysed: How many nucleated cells were present was estimated from reference gene primer amplification. TCRdb keeps only in-frame clones here, not all; method: immunoSEQ multiplex PCR. That table is the source of V, J and clone size, and D and trimming were worked out from the DNA. The data contain roughly 110,000 clones, over 55% of them singletons. The sequencing sample was made of peripheral blood. The TCR was taken from a human donor with acute or convalescent COVID-19. The donor label of this sample is uncertain. The chain joins TRBV15 to TRBJ1-5; TRBD1 aligns across 7 bases. CDR3 amino acids: CATSSPHRGNQPQHF. CDR3 nucleotide sequence: TGTGCCACCAGCAGCCCCCACAGGGGTAATCAGCCCCAGCATTTT.